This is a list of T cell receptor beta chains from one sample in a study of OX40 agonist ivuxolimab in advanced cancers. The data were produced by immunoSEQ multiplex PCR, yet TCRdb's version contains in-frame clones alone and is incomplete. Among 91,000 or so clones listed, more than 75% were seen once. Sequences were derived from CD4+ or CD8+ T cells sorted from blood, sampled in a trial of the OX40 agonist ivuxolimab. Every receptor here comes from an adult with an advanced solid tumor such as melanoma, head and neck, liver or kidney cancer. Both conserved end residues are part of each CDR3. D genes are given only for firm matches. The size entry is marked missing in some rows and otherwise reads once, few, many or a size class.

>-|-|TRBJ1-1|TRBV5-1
CASSLKDQGGWPFF
TGCGCCAGCAGCTTGAAGGACCAAGGGGGGTGGCCTTTCTTT
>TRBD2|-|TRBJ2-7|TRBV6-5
CASSYEVAGGSYEQYF
TGTGCCAGCAGTTACGAAGTAGCGGGAGGCAGCTACGAGCAGTACTTC
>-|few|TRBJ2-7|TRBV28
CASTSRGSEQYF
TGTGCCAGCACCTCGAGGGGCTCCGAGCAGTACTTC
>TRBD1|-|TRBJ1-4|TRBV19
CASSQGQRNEKLFF
TGTGCCAGTAGTCAGGGACAGCGGAATGAAAAACTGTTTTTT
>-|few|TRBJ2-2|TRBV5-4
CASHFGVNTGELFF
TGTGCCAGCCATTTTGGGGTGAACACCGGGGAGCTGTTTTTT
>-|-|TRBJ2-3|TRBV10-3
CAISDIDTQYF
TGTGCCATCAGTGACATAGATACGCAGTATTTT
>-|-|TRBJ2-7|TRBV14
CASRKDGEGEQYF
TGTGCCAGCAGGAAGGATGGGGAAGGAGAGCAGTACTTC
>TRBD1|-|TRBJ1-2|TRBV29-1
CSVDDRGHGGYTF
TGCAGCGTTGATGACAGGGGGCATGGTGGCTACACCTTC
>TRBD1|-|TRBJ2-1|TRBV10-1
CASSDGDSGNEQFF
TGCGCCAGCAGTGATGGGGACAGTGGTAATGAGCAGTTCTTC
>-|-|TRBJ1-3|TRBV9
CASSVGLASSGNTIYF
TGTGCCAGCAGCGTAGGCTTAGCCAGCTCTGGAAACACCATATATTTT
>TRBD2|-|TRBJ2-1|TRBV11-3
CASSELAGGRWSEQFF
TGTGCCAGCAGCGAACTAGCGGGAGGGCGGTGGAGTGAGCAGTTCTTC
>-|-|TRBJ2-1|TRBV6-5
CASSYRPRNEQFF
TGTGCCAGCAGTTACAGACCAAGGAATGAGCAGTTCTTC
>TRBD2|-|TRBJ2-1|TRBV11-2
CASSSGLAETYNEQFF
TGTGCCAGCAGCTCGGGACTAGCGGAGACCTACAATGAGCAGTTCTTC
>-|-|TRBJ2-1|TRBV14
CASSGGSYNEQFF
TGTGCCAGCAGCGGTGGGAGTTACAATGAGCAGTTCTTC
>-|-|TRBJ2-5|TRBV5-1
CASSPSSVSNRETQYF
TGCGCCAGCAGCCCGTCGAGCGTTTCAAATCGGGAGACCCAGTACTTC
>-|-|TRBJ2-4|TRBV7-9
CASSPQQGRRIQYF
TGTGCCAGCAGCCCTCAACAGGGCCGGCGCATTCAGTACTTC
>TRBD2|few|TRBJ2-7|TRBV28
CASSLAGGPYEQYF
TGTGCCAGCAGTTTAGCGGGAGGGCCGTACGAGCAGTACTTC
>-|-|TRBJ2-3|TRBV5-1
CASSLGQNTDTQYF
TGCGCCAGCAGCTTGGGGCAGAACACAGATACGCAGTATTTT
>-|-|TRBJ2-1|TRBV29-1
CSVDGEMADEQFF
TGCAGCGTTGATGGGGAGATGGCGGATGAGCAGTTCTTC
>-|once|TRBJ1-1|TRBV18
CASSPGGVGTEAFF
TGTGCCAGCTCACCTGGGGGGGTGGGCACTGAAGCTTTCTTT
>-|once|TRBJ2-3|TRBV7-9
CASGAGDTQYF
TGTGCCAGCGGAGCGGGAGATACGCAGTATTTT
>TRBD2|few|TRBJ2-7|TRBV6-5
CASRGGTSNTYEQYF
TGTGCCAGCAGGGGAGGGACTTCTAATACCTACGAGCAGTACTTC
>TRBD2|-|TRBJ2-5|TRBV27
CASSVTSGVGGQYF
TGTGCCAGCAGTGTAACCTCGGGGGTGGGAGGGCAGTACTTC
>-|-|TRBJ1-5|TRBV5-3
CARSLYGPQNSNQPQHF
TGTGCCAGAAGCTTGTATGGCCCACAAAATAGCAATCAGCCCCAGCATTTT
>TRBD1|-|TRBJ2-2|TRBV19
CASTQLRQGGNTGELFF
TGTGCCAGTACCCAACTCCGACAGGGGGGAAACACCGGGGAGCTGTTTTTT
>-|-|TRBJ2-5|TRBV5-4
CASSLQETQYF
TGTGCCAGCAGCTTGCAAGAGACCCAGTACTTC
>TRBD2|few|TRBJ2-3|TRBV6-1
CASRAGLAGADTQYF
TGTGCCAGCAGGGCTGGACTAGCGGGAGCAGATACGCAGTATTTT
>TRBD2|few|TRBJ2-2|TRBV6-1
CASRRREDGTGELFF
TGTGCCAGCAGAAGGCGGGAGGATGGCACCGGGGAGCTGTTTTTT
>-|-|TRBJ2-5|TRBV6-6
CASTPQGGLETQYF
TGTGCCAGCACCCCGCAGGGGGGGTTGGAGACCCAGTACTTC
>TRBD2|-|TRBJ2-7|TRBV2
CASSESGTSGYEQYF
TGTGCCAGCAGCGAGTCTGGGACTAGCGGCTACGAGCAGTACTTC
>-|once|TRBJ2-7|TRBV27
CASSPDGAVSYEQYF
TGTGCCAGCAGTCCGGACGGAGCGGTCTCCTACGAGCAGTACTTC
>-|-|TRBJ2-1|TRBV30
CAWSRSRTDLSNEQFF
TGTGCCTGGAGCCGCTCAAGGACAGATCTGAGCAATGAGCAGTTCTTC
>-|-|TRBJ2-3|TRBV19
CASSRRGRGSTDTQYF
TGTGCCAGTAGTCGCAGAGGACGAGGCAGCACAGATACGCAGTATTTT
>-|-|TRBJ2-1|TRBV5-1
CASSFTGAYNEQFF
TGCGCCAGCAGCTTCACGGGGGCCTACAATGAGCAGTTCTTC
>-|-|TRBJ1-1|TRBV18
CASSPNREGTEAFF
TGTGCCAGCTCACCTAATCGGGAGGGGACTGAAGCTTTCTTT
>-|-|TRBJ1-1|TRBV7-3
CASSADGNTEAFF
TGTGCCAGCAGCGCGGACGGGAACACTGAAGCTTTCTTT
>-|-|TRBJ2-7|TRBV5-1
CASSYGQSEQYF
TGCGCCAGCAGCTACGGACAGTCCGAGCAGTACTTC
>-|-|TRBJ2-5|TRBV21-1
CASSKRGRGETQYF
TGTGCCAGCAGCAAACGAGGACGAGGGGAGACCCAGTACTTC
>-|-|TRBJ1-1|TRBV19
CASSPQGTNTEAFF
TGTGCCAGTAGCCCACAGGGCACGAACACTGAAGCTTTCTTT
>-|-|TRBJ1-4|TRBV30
CAWSVDFGVLFF
TGTGCCTGGAGTGTAGACTTTGGAGTACTGTTTTTT
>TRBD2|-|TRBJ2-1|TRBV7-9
CASLLAGVSDEQFF
TGTGCCAGCTTGCTAGCGGGAGTCTCAGATGAGCAGTTCTTC